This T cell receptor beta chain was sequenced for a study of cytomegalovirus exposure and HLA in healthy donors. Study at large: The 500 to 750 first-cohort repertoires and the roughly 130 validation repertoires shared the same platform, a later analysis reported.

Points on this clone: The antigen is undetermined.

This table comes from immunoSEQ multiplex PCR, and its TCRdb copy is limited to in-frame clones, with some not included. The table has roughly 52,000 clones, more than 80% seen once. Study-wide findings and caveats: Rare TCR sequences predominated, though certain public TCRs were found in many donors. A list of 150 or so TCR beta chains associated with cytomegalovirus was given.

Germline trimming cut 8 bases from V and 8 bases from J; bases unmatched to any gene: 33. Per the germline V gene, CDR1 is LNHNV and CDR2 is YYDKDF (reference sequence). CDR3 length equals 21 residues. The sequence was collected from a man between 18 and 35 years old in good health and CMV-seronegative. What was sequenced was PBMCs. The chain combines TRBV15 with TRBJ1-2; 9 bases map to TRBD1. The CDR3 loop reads CATGPGWGTNGGRQGDEGYTF. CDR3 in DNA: TGTGCCACCGGACCGGGCTGGGGGACCAACGGTGGAAGACAGGGGGACGAAGGCTACACCTTC.